This TCR beta chain was captured in a study of T cells in Graves' hyperthyroidism and ophthalmopathy. Study-level findings and limits: Model-based prediction identified ophthalmopathy a median around seven months prior to its onset.

V lost 3 bases to trimming and J lost 6 bases, with 11 bases between them. From germline, CDR1 is SNHLY and CDR2 FYNNEI. The CDR3 consists of 13 residues. From RNA transcripts, TCR beta CDR3 regions were amplified. Initially, a first-round RT-PCR of the TCR CDR3 employed the HTBI primer set. In TCRdb, the multiplex PCR reads were re-called with MiXCR into one record per CDR3 protein. The sample contains about 360,000 distinct CDR3 sequences, roughly 13% of which appear only once. Uncontrolled infections, other autoimmune diseases, pregnancy or lactation led to exclusion of patients. PBMCs were sourced from approximately 9 ml fresh peripheral blood. This clonotype was seen at least ten times. What it recognizes is unknown.

Sequencing was performed on blood. The clonotype originates from a man under 40 with Graves' hyperthyroidism that later progressed to Graves' ophthalmopathy. The chain uses TRBV2 and TRBJ1-1; D is unclear. The CDR3 here is CASSDEGTAEAFF. Here the CDR3 DNA reads TGTGCCAGCAGTGACGAGGGTACAGCTGAAGCTTTCTTT.